One and the same sample provided the 27 T cell receptor beta chains below, sequenced in a study of blood T cell repertoires in COVID-19. Using immunoSEQ multiplex PCR, the repertoire was profiled, and TCRdb retains in-frame clones only, with some absent. Here the sample spans 150,000 to 200,000 clones, 80% to 90% being singletons. Sequencing was performed on peripheral blood. The receptors come from a man aged 60-69 years with acute or convalescent COVID-19.

The rearrangement links TRBV14 to TRBJ2-7; TRBD2 is a possible D gene (6 bases). The CDR3 contains 14 residues. From germline, CDR1 is SGHDN and CDR2 FVKESK. V dropped 0 bases and J dropped 7 bases, with 13 bases sitting between them. CDR3 DNA sequence: TGTGCCAGCAGCCAAGACGGGAGTCGAGGAGAGCAGTACTTC. This sequence encodes CASSQDGSRGEQYF.

The J gene is TRBJ1-1, the V gene TRBV18, with D unclear. This CDR3 comprises 13 residues. Looked up from germline, CDR1 is KGHSH and CDR2 is LQKENI. The V end lost 5 bases, the J end lost 1 base, and 8 bases lay between the germline ends. DNA of the CDR3: TGTGCCAGCTCATCTCAGGAGAACACTGAAGCTTTCTTT. It codes for CASSSQENTEAFF.

The chain uses TRBV27 and TRBJ2-4, with a weak D call TRBD2 (5 bases). In germline, CDR1 is MNHEY, CDR2 SMNVEV (reference sequence). The CDR3 loop spans 15 amino acids. V lost 6 bases and J 1 base, leaving 13 bases between the germline ends. As DNA, the CDR3 is TGTGCCAGCAGGGAACACGGGAACGCCAAAAACATTCAGTACTTC. Protein product: CASREHGNAKNIQYF.

The J gene is TRBJ2-7, the V gene TRBV28, with 8 bases fitting TRBD2. The germline V gene encodes CDR1 MDHEN and CDR2 SYDVKM. This CDR3 comprises 14 residues. V lost 6 bases to trimming and J lost 1 base; unmatched junction nucleotides: 5. CDR3 in amino acids: CASSSGGKSYEQYF. CDR3 in DNA: TGTGCCAGCAGCAGCGGGGGAAAGTCCTACGAGCAGTACTTC.

This chain joins TRBV7-2 and TRBJ1-1; a weak D match, TRBD1 (6 bases). The V gene's germline CDR1 is SGHTA and CDR2 FQGNSA. Trimming pared 3 bases from V and 7 bases from J, leaving 15 bases between. This CDR3 is 14 amino acids long. CDR3 sequence reads: CASSFKPGEGEAFF. The CDR3 nucleotides read TGTGCCAGCAGCTTTAAACCAGGGGAGGGTGAAGCTTTCTTT.

The genes are TRBV19 and TRBJ1-3; tentative D call: TRBD1 (6 bases). This CDR3 is 16 amino acids long. V was shortened by 3 bases and J by 0 bases, with 12 bases between the two germline ends. Germline CDR1 is LNHDA and CDR2 is SQIVND (reference sequence). The DNA for the CDR3 is TGTGCCAGTAGTATCGGGGACACCCACTCTGGAAACACCATATATTTT. Translated, it gives CASSIGDTHSGNTIYF.

Remarks on this clone: An end of the junction differs from the germline gene, which may be a read error. The chain combines TRBV7-7 with TRBJ2-7; perhaps TRBD2 as D (5 bases). The CDR3 runs 15 residues. Germline V gene data show CDR1 as SSHAT and CDR2 as FNYEAQ (reference sequence). In DNA form, the CDR3 reads TGTGCTAGCAGCTTAGCTCGGGGAAGATCCTACGAGCAGTACTTC. It yields the protein CASSLARGRSYEQYF. The full variable domain, in which reference TRBV7-7 and TRBJ2-7 provide the parts outside the CDR3, is GAGVSQSPRYKVTKRGQDVTLRCDPISSHATLYWYQQALGQGPEFLTYFNYEAQPDKSGLPSDRFSAERPEGSISTLTIQRTEQRDSAMYRCASSLARGRSYEQYFGPGTRLTVT.

The V call is TRBV4-3, the J call TRBJ2-3; 7 bases line up with TRBD2. V was clipped by 2 bases and J by 2 bases; unmatched bases: 13. Germline loops: CDR1 LGHNA, CDR2 YSLEER. The CDR3 runs to 18 residues. This CDR3 reads CASSQPPSSGGHTDTQYF. The DNA of the CDR3 is TGCGCCAGCAGCCAACCTCCTTCTAGCGGAGGCCACACAGATACGCAGTATTTT.

V gene TRBV19 combines with J gene TRBJ1-1; 9 bases are a match to TRBD1. The CDR3 is 21 amino acids. V shed 6 bases, J shed 4 bases, and the junction held 27 bases outside the gene matches. Germline assignment: CDR1 LNHDA and CDR2 SQIVND (reference sequence). CDR3 amino acids: CASRAGTRGGWTGEDSTEAFF. CDR3 DNA sequence: TGTGCCAGTAGAGCTGGGACTAGGGGGGGTTGGACAGGGGAGGATAGCACTGAAGCTTTCTTT.

CDR3 DNA sequence: TGCGCCAGCAGCCTCAGGGGACAGCCAAATCAGCCCCAGCATTTT. This sequence encodes CASSLRGQPNQPQHF. This chain connects TRBV4-1 to TRBJ1-5; 7 bases fit TRBD1. This CDR3 is built from 15 residues. Germline V gene data show CDR1 as MGHRA and CDR2 as YSYEKL. The ends lost 4 bases at V and 4 bases at J; junction bases unmatched: 7.

The V gene is TRBV27, the J gene TRBJ2-1; 8 bases are a match to TRBD2. Germline V CDR1 and CDR2: MNHEY, SMNVEV (reference sequence). The CDR3 loop spans 16 amino acids. V gave up 3 bases and J gave up 10 bases; unmatched junction bases: 14. The CDR3 DNA sequence: TGTGCCAGCAGTTTTGGTAGCGGGGCCCCCGTGGGAGAGCAGTTCTTC. Its translation is CASSFGSGAPVGEQFF.

This rearrangement joins TRBV27 to TRBJ1-4; D ambiguous. The CDR3 contains 14 residues. The V gene lost 9 bases and the J gene lost 3 bases, with 14 bases spanning the gap. Germline CDR1 and CDR2: MNHEY and SMNVEV (reference sequence). The CDR3 region is CASRLGRSNEKLFF. For the CDR3, the DNA is TGTGCCAGTAGATTGGGGAGGTCTAATGAAAAACTGTTTTTT.

This clone was counted once. This chain connects TRBV7-2 to TRBJ1-6; D is uncertain. Germline CDR1 SGHTA, CDR2 FQGNSA. The CDR3 extends over 14 amino acids. The germline V and J ends were trimmed by 5 bases and 4 bases, with 9 bases remaining between them. The CDR3 reads CASSPQTYNSPLHF. The CDR3 DNA follows: TGTGCCAGCAGCCCCCAGACTTATAATTCACCCCTCCACTTT.

This clone was detected a few times. The chain has TRBV9 and TRBJ1-1; D gene uncertain. CDR1 and CDR2 from the germline V gene are SGDLS and YYNGEE. The CDR3 length is 13 residues. Trimming took 4 bases from V and 1 from J, leaving 8 bases between them. Written as DNA, the CDR3 is TGTGCCAGCAGCCCCCCGTCGAACACTGAAGCTTTCTTT. As protein: CASSPPSNTEAFF.

The chain recombines TRBV13 with TRBJ2-3, with 7 bases matching TRBD2. This CDR3 region has 16 residues. The trim removed 0 bases at V and 6 bases at J, leaving 9 bases unmatched. Germline assignment: CDR1 PRHDT and CDR2 FYEKMQ (reference sequence). CDR3 region: CASSLGGRGQSDTQYF. The DNA of the CDR3 is TGTGCCAGCAGCTTAGGGGGGAGGGGTCAATCGGATACGCAGTATTTT.

CDR3 amino acids: CAGDGGLAGPYYEQYF. The CDR3 coding sequence is TGTGCCGGTGACGGGGGACTAGCGGGACCTTACTACGAGCAGTACTTC. This chain links TRBV27 with TRBJ2-7; 13 positions agree with TRBD2. This CDR3 has 16 amino acids. Losses at the gene ends were 11 bases for V and 3 bases for J; bases not matched to a gene: 13. Per germline, CDR1 MNHEY and CDR2 SMNVEV (reference sequence).

This clone has a handful of counts. CDR3 sequence (DNA): TGTGCCAGCAGTTTCGGCGGGAGTTTGTATGAGCAGTTCTTC. It specifies CASSFGGSLYEQFF. The J gene is TRBJ2-1, the V gene TRBV28; 7 bases agree with TRBD2. The junction had 7 bases not matched to a gene; V was cut back by 3 bases and J by 8 bases. This CDR3 comprises 14 residues. CDR1 is MDHEN, CDR2 SYDVKM, per germline.

This chain links TRBV19 with TRBJ2-7; TRBD1 is a possible D gene (5 bases). Germline V gene sequence: CDR1 LNHDA, CDR2 SQIVND (reference sequence). The CDR3 spans 14 residues. The V end was cut by 5 bases, the J end by 2 bases, with 13 bases between. The CDR3 DNA reads TGTGCCAGTAGTGGGGCATTGGGTGCCTACGAGCAGTACTTC. Translated: CASSGALGAYEQYF.

The V call is TRBV3-1 (or the pseudogene TRBV3-2), the J call TRBJ2-7; D ambiguous. Trimming left V 1 base short and J 0 bases short, with 10 bases between. This CDR3 has 15 amino acids. The V gene's germline CDR1 is LGHDT and CDR2 YNNKEL (reference sequence). The CDR3: CASSQVGIGSYEQYF. The DNA of the CDR3 is TGTGCCAGCAGCCAAGTCGGTATCGGCTCCTACGAGCAGTACTTC.

This sequence joins TRBV12-3 or TRBV12-4 and TRBJ2-7; no firm D call. This CDR3 is 12 amino acids long. V was shortened by 2 bases and J by 6 bases, with 8 bases between the two germline ends. The CDR3 is CASSLNPSEQYF. The DNA of the CDR3 is TGTGCCAGCAGTTTAAATCCGAGCGAGCAGTACTTC.

The chain couples TRBV29-1 to TRBJ2-7; 10 nucleotides agree with TRBD2. CDR3 length equals 13 residues. With 6 bases clipped from V and 4 bases from J, the junction kept 6 bases outside the gene matches. The germline CDR1 and CDR2 sequences are SQVTM and ANQGSEA. The CDR3 nucleotides are TGCAGCGTGACTCTAGCGGGGGAATACGAGCAGTACTTC. Encoded protein: CSVTLAGEYEQYF.

The CDR3 loop reads CASSQGGRSSTDTQYF. The CDR3 nucleotides are TGCGCCAGCAGCCAAGGAGGGAGGAGTAGCACAGATACGCAGTATTTT. The chain recombines TRBV4-3 with TRBJ2-3; D perhaps matches TRBD2 (6 bases). CDR3 size: 16 residues. V was pared by 1 base and J by 0 bases, with 11 bases between. Germline V lookup: CDR1 LGHNA, CDR2 YSLEER.

The V call is TRBV9, the J call TRBJ1-6, with D possibly TRBD1 on 5 matching bases. The CDR3 loop spans 11 amino acids. V lost 3 bases, J lost 14 bases, and 9 bases lay in between. CDR1 and CDR2 from the germline V gene are SGDLS and YYNGEE. In DNA, the CDR3 is TGTGCCAGCAGCGCGGGAGGGGCCCTCCACTTT. This translates into CASSAGGALHF.

The rearrangement joins TRBV11-3 to TRBJ2-4; 7 bases map to TRBD2. Looked up from germline, CDR1 is SGHNT and CDR2 is YENEEA. Germline trimming cut 2 bases from V and 13 bases from J; bases unmatched to any gene: 8. The CDR3 runs 13 residues. As DNA, the CDR3 is TGTGCCAGCAGCTTAAATGGTCTAGCGGTCCAGTACTTC. Translation: CASSLNGLAVQYF.

This chain connects TRBV28 to TRBJ1-1; no clear D. The germline V gene has CDR1 MDHEN and CDR2 SYDVKM. This CDR3 comprises 11 residues. Between the trimmed V and J ends, which lost 6 bases and 4 bases, there was a span of 6 bases. CDR3 bases: TGTGCCAGCAGAATCGGCACTGAAGCTTTCTTT. This translates into CASRIGTEAFF.

The V gene is TRBV3-1 (or the pseudogene TRBV3-2), the J gene TRBJ2-7; 10 positions match TRBD1. CDR1 and CDR2 from the germline V gene are LGHDT and YNNKEL (reference sequence). This CDR3 is 16 amino acids long. Losses at the gene ends were 4 bases for V and 6 bases for J; bases not matched to a gene: 12. CDR3 sequence: CASSPPPGTGVGEQYF. DNA for the CDR3: TGTGCCAGCAGCCCTCCACCCGGGACAGGGGTGGGCGAGCAGTACTTC.

V is TRBV11-2 and J is TRBJ2-5; D is possibly TRBD2 (7 bases). This CDR3 comprises 16 residues. The V end was cut by 5 bases, the J end by 0 bases, with 16 bases between. CDR1 SGHAT and CDR2 FQNNGV come from the germline V gene. The CDR3 coding sequence is TGTGCCAGCAGCCCTAGGGGGGGAGGGAACCAAGAGACCCAGTACTTC. It yields the protein CASSPRGGGNQETQYF. The whole variable domain, remainder taken from reference TRBV11-2 and TRBJ2-5, is EAGVAQSPRYKIIEKRQSVAFWCNPISGHATLYWYQQILGQGPKLLIQFQNNGVVDDSQLPKDRFSAERLKGVDSTLKIQPAKLEDSAVYLCASSPRGGGNQETQYFGPGTRLLVL.